This entry is about one T cell receptor (beta chain). This specimen comes from a study of blood T cell repertoires in COVID-19. Background on the study: The origin of the acute and convalescent COVID-19 samples was the United States, Italy and Spain.

With V trimmed by 10 bases and J by 4 bases, 9 bases remained unmatched. Germline-derived CDR1 and CDR2 are MDHEN and SYDVKM. This CDR3 has 13 residues. Adults between about 18 and 89 years of age took part from 20 to 25 US areas. Method: immunoSEQ multiplex PCR; TCRdb's copy keeps in-frame clones and lacks some. This table holds fewer than 350,000 clones, roughly 85% found once. The receptor comes from a woman between 35 and 50 years old who had recovered from COVID-19. V usage is TRBV28 and J usage is TRBJ2-7, with TRBD1 identical over 8 bases. Sequenced sample: PBMCs or T cells enriched from blood (not recorded which). This CDR3 reads CAIADRAEYEQYF. CDR3 nucleotides: TGTGCCATCGCGGACAGGGCAGAGTACGAGCAGTACTTC.